This is a list of T cell receptor beta chains from one sample in a study of regulatory T cells in long-lasting Graves disease. A single record per CDR3 protein comes from TCRdb applying MiXCR to the multiplex PCR reads. The sample contains more than 650,000 distinct CDR3 sequences, 25% to 35% of which appear only once. The sample here was peripheral blood mononuclear cells (PBMCs), taken when the disease was refractory, from a patient treated with antithyroid drugs. The receptors shown here come from a female donor with Graves disease. The CDR3 runs from the conserved cysteine through the conserved F or W. The D gene is left open where the match is weak. For some rows the clone size is stated as once, few or many, or as a class when expanded; others skip it.

TGTGCCACCAGCACTGGACAAACAGGGGTTTATGGCTACACCTTC | CATSTGQTGVYGYTF | TRBD1 | TRBV15 | 15 | TRBJ1-2 | NA
TGCAGTGCTAGACTAGCGGGAGAGACCCAGTACTTC | CSARLAGETQYF | TRBD2 | TRBV20-1 | 12 | TRBJ2-5 | few
TGTGCCAGCAGCACCAGCGGGAGGGCCCCCAAAAACATTCAGTGCTTC | CASSTSGRAPKNIQCF | TRBD2 | TRBV6-1 | 16 | TRBJ2-4 | few
TGTGCCAGCAGCCTGACTCGGGGAGCCTCCTACGAGCAGTACTTC | CASSLTRGASYEQYF | NA | TRBV7-2 | 15 | TRBJ2-7 | many
TGTGCCAGCAGTGAAGTCCGGGACAGGAACACTGAAGCTTTCTTT | CASSEVRDRNTEAFF | TRBD1 | TRBV6-2/TRBV6-3 | 15 | TRBJ1-1 | NA
TGTGCCAGCAGTTTCCTGGGACGCTCGCATCAGCCCCAGCATTTT | CASSFLGRSHQPQHF | NA | TRBV27 | 15 | TRBJ1-5 | NA
TGTGCCAGCACCGAGGGACAGGAAGCTTTCTTT | CASTEGQEAFF | TRBD1 | TRBV12-3/TRBV12-4 | 11 | TRBJ1-1 | many
TGTGCCAGCAGCACGAGGACAGGGGCCACTGAAGCTTTCTTT | CASSTRTGATEAFF | TRBD1 | TRBV7-9 | 14 | TRBJ1-1 | few
TGCAGTGCTAGAGAACTAATAGCTAGCGGGAGGGATATCTACGAGCAGTACTTC | CSARELIASGRDIYEQYF | TRBD2 | TRBV20-1 | 18 | TRBJ2-7 | NA
TGTGCCAGCAGTCCCCTTTCGGGAGGGGGCCGGTCGTACCAAGAGACCCAGTACTTC | CASSPLSGGGRSYQETQYF | NA | TRBV6-1 | 19 | TRBJ2-5 | few